A single sample gave rise to the 21 T cell receptor beta chains below, sequenced in a study of blood T cell repertoires in COVID-19. Data came from immunoSEQ multiplex PCR; TCRdb stores just in-frame clones and leaves some out. The sample holds about 310,000 clones, about 87% seen once. Sequencing input: peripheral blood. These receptors originate from a man aged 65 to 85 with acute or convalescent COVID-19.

A word on this clone: The same CDR3 arises from other DNA sequences in this sample as well. The chain uses TRBV18 and TRBJ2-1, with TRBD2 matching 7 bases. Germline V lookup: CDR1 KGHSH, CDR2 LQKENI. J lost 0 bases, V lost 0 bases, and 2 bases had no gene match. This CDR3 spans 16 amino acids. In DNA form, the CDR3 reads TGTGCCAGCTCACCACCCGGCGGGGGCTCCTACAATGAGCAGTTCTTC. Translation: CASSPPGGGSYNEQFF.

The chain has TRBV28 and TRBJ1-1; TRBD1 matches 11 bases. The CDR3 has 13 residues. Trimming at V came to 7 bases and at J to 6 bases, leaving 4 bases not matched to a gene. Germline CDR1 reads MDHEN; CDR2 reads SYDVKM. Here the CDR3 reads CASTPGQGAEAFF. CDR3 coding DNA: TGTGCCAGCACCCCGGGACAGGGGGCTGAAGCTTTCTTT.

About this clone itself: Other DNA sequences from this sample encode an identical CDR3 as well. J is TRBJ2-1 and V is TRBV6-2 or TRBV6-3; 10 nucleotides agree with TRBD2. The V and J ends lost 0 bases and 1 base, in that order; junction bases with no gene match: 0. There are 16 residues in the CDR3. Germline V lookup: CDR1 MNHEY, CDR2 SVGEGT. The CDR3: CASSYSSGGSYNEQFF. The DNA for the CDR3 is TGTGCCAGCAGTTACTCTAGCGGGGGGTCCTACAATGAGCAGTTCTTC.

This clone has only a few counts. The chain's CDR3 is CASSIAMNTEAFF. For the CDR3, the DNA is TGTGCCAGTAGTATAGCCATGAACACTGAAGCTTTCTTT. The V and J genes are TRBV19 and TRBJ1-1; D remains ambiguous. CDR1 is LNHDA, CDR2 SQIVND, per germline (reference sequence). The CDR3 consists of 13 residues. With 1 base removed from V and 0 bases from J, the gap between germline ends came to 3 bases.

This rearrangement joins TRBV15 to TRBJ2-5, with D maybe TRBD2 (5 bases). CDR1 is LNHNV and CDR2 is YYDKDF in the germline V gene (reference sequence). The CDR3 sequence is 16 residues long. V shed 0 bases and J shed 5 bases, with 16 bases lying between them. DNA of the CDR3: TGTGCCACCAGCAGAGATCTTTCGGGGTCTGGGGAGACCCAGTACTTC. Translation gives CATSRDLSGSGETQYF.

The chain has TRBV4-3 and TRBJ1-1, with a tentative D call TRBD1 (5 bases). With 3 bases removed from V and 5 bases from J, the gap between germline ends came to 16 bases. The CDR3 sequence is 15 residues long. CDR1 and CDR2 from the germline V gene are LGHNA and YSLEER. CDR3 residues: CASSQFPKGATEAFF. The CDR3 nucleotides are TGCGCCAGCAGCCAGTTCCCGAAAGGGGCAACTGAAGCTTTCTTT.

Concerning this clone itself: The same CDR3 also results from other DNA sequences found in this sample. The chain links TRBV5-5 to TRBJ2-1; 9 nucleotides match TRBD1. This CDR3 has 15 residues. V lost 0 bases and J lost 3; bases outside the gene matches: 1. The germline V gene encodes CDR1 SGHKS and CDR2 YYEKEE (reference sequence). The CDR3 here is CASSLGTGVYNEQFF. The CDR3 bases are TGTGCCAGCAGCTTGGGGACAGGGGTCTACAATGAGCAGTTCTTC.

The J gene is TRBJ2-7, the V gene TRBV3-1 (or the pseudogene TRBV3-2), with D maybe TRBD1 (6 bases). The germline V gene encodes CDR1 LGHDT and CDR2 YNNKEL (reference sequence). The CDR3 spans 17 residues. Deletions cut 4 bases from V and 0 bases from J, with 19 bases between. The CDR3 nucleotides are TGTGCCAGCAGCCTCCTTACCCGGGACACCTACTCCTACGAGCAGTACTTC. Its protein is CASSLLTRDTYSYEQYF.

The chain employs TRBV5-1 and TRBJ2-5, with 14 bases that match TRBD2. The length of the CDR3 is 17 residues. CDR1 is SGHRS, CDR2 YFSETQ, per germline. Trimming removed 5 bases from V and 4 bases from J; junction bases left unmatched: 10. The CDR3 bases are TGCGCCAGCAGTCGCGGGACTAGCGGGAGAGGAGGAGAGACCCAGTACTTC. It specifies CASSRGTSGRGGETQYF.

This clone appeared a few times. The CDR3, as DNA: TGTGCCAGCAGCTCGACCCTTAGCGGGAGCCCCGGGGAGCTGTTTTTT. Translating it yields CASSSTLSGSPGELFF. The V and J genes are TRBV7-2 and TRBJ2-2, with TRBD2 matching 9 bases. Trimming removed 4 bases from V and 6 bases from J; junction bases left unmatched: 9. CDR1 and CDR2 from the germline V gene are SGHTA and FQGNSA. The CDR3 has 16 residues. The full variable domain, its missing parts supplied by reference TRBV7-2 and TRBJ2-2, is GAGVSQSPSNKVTEKGKDVELRCDPISGHTALYWYRQSLGQGLEFLIYFQGNSAPDKSGLPSDRFSAERTGGSVSTLTIQRTQQEDSAVYLCASSSTLSGSPGELFFGEGSRLTVL.

This chain uses TRBV28 with TRBJ1-2; 7 bases are shared with TRBD1. This CDR3 has 14 amino acids. J was trimmed by 2 bases and V by 4 bases; bases with no gene match: 4. Germline CDR1 is MDHEN and CDR2 is SYDVKM. The chain's CDR3 is CASSSGQKNYGYTF. In DNA, the CDR3 is TGTGCCAGCAGTTCGGGACAGAAAAACTATGGCTACACCTTC.

The chain joins TRBV6-5 to TRBJ1-5; tentative D call: TRBD1 (6 bases). This CDR3 is built from 13 residues. Trimming took 6 bases from V and 5 from J, leaving 11 bases between them. Germline assignment: CDR1 MNHEY and CDR2 SVGAGI. CDR3 in amino acids: CASRVGGDQPQHF. The CDR3 DNA sequence: TGTGCCAGCAGGGTAGGGGGGGATCAGCCCCAGCATTTT.

J is TRBJ1-2 and V is TRBV15, with TRBD1 as a possible D gene (5 bases). V lost 5 bases, J lost 7 bases, and 17 bases lay in between. The V gene's germline CDR1 is LNHNV and CDR2 YYDKDF (reference sequence). CDR3 length: 14 amino acids. Written as DNA, the CDR3 is TGTGCCACCAGCCCGAGCAGGGAACTTGTTGGCTACACCTTC. Translation gives CATSPSRELVGYTF.

The chain is built from TRBV5-1 and TRBJ1-4; D possibly corresponds to TRBD1 (5 bases). Per germline, CDR1 SGHRS and CDR2 YFSETQ. V dropped 1 base and J dropped 0 bases, with 10 bases sitting between them. The CDR3 is made up of 16 amino acids. DNA for the CDR3: TGCGCCAGCAGCTTGTGGGGGGACCCAACTAATGAAAAACTGTTTTTT. This encodes CASSLWGDPTNEKLFF.

The count of this clone is one. The chain is built from TRBV29-1 and TRBJ1-2; 8 bases are a match to TRBD1. The CDR3 has 14 amino acids. The germline gives CDR1 SQVTM, CDR2 ANQGSEA. V was pared by 6 bases and J by 3 bases, with 9 bases of the junction left unmatched. CDR3 region: CSVENGQGYYGYTF. The CDR3 nucleotides are TGCAGCGTCGAAAATGGACAGGGCTACTATGGCTACACCTTC.

The V call is TRBV7-2, the J call TRBJ1-3, with 9 bases aligning to TRBD1. This CDR3 is 16 amino acids long. Per germline, CDR1 SGHTA and CDR2 FQGNSA. The V gene end was trimmed by 4 bases and the J gene end by 2 bases; junction bases not matched to a gene: 6. Here the CDR3 reads CASSWGWTGAGNTIYF. The CDR3 nucleotides read TGTGCCAGCAGCTGGGGGTGGACAGGGGCTGGAAACACCATATATTTT.

The CDR3 nucleotides are TGTGCCAGCTCACCAGGGGGCGAATCACCCCTCCACTTT. This gives the protein CASSPGGESPLHF. The genes are TRBV18 and TRBJ1-6, with D perhaps TRBD1 (6 bases). CDR3 length equals 13 residues. Germline V lookup: CDR1 KGHSH, CDR2 LQKENI. Trimming took off 2 bases at V and 10 bases at J, with 9 bases between the two ends.

The V gene is TRBV6-6, the J gene TRBJ1-1, with 9 bases matching TRBD1. The CDR3 sequence is 15 residues long. V gave up 6 bases and J gave up 6 bases; unmatched junction bases: 11. Germline V gene lookup returns CDR1 MNHNY and CDR2 SVGAGI (reference sequence). CDR3 region: CASSPGQGRWAEAFF. The CDR3 nucleotides are TGTGCCAGCAGCCCCGGACAGGGGAGATGGGCTGAAGCTTTCTTT.

The chain has TRBV19 and TRBJ1-6; D is possibly TRBD1 (5 bases). The V gene's germline CDR1 is LNHDA and CDR2 SQIVND (reference sequence). Trimming pared 7 bases from V and 9 bases from J, leaving 16 bases between. The CDR3 extends over 14 amino acids. CDR3: CASNPTQGSSPLHF. The CDR3 region has the DNA TGTGCCAGTAATCCTACTCAGGGTTCTTCACCCCTCCACTTT.

This clone is a singleton in its sample. The chain carries TRBV7-2 and TRBJ1-2; D is perhaps TRBD1 (5 bases). The germline V and J ends were trimmed by 8 bases and 4 bases, with 17 bases remaining between them. The CDR3 is 14 residues long. Germline loops: CDR1 SGHTA, CDR2 FQGNSA. The CDR3 DNA sequence: TGTGCCAGCTGGGAGGGGAACTCTGGCTATGGCTACACCTTC. It translates to CASWEGNSGYGYTF.

V is TRBV24-1 and J is TRBJ1-2; 8 bases agree with TRBD1. V was clipped by 5 bases and J by 8 bases; unmatched bases: 12. The CDR3 has 15 amino acids. Germline lookup yields CDR1 KGHDR and CDR2 SFDVKD. The CDR3 reads CATSAYDDRGYGYTF. The CDR3 DNA reads as TGTGCCACCAGTGCCTATGACGACAGGGGATACGGCTACACCTTC.